The 10 T cell receptor beta chains presented below share a single source sample, sequenced in a study of blood T cell repertoires in COVID-19. Measured with immunoSEQ multiplex PCR; TCRdb has only the in-frame clones, and not every one. The sample comprises 25,000 to 30,000 clones, roughly 89% of which are singletons, and approximately 16% rests with the top ten. Sequencing used peripheral blood. Receptor source: a human donor in a cohort sampled during active COVID-19.

The CDR3, as DNA: TGCGCCAGCAGCACTGGGACAACCTATCAGCCCCAGCATTTT. Translation: CASSTGTTYQPQHF. The gene calls are TRBV4-1 and TRBJ1-5; weak D call: TRBD1 (6 bases). This CDR3 region has 14 residues. Trimming removed 5 bases at V and 5 bases at J, with 13 bases between. Germline V gene sequence: CDR1 MGHRA, CDR2 YSYEKL.

The rearrangement joins TRBV5-5 to TRBJ2-2; 8 nucleotides line up with TRBD1. The germline V gene has CDR1 SGHKS and CDR2 YYEKEE (reference sequence). V shed 0 bases and J 6 bases; nucleotides not matched to a gene: 4. The CDR3 loop spans 15 amino acids. For the CDR3, the DNA is TGTGCCAGCAGCTTGGGGCCAGGGGGCCCCGGGGAGCTGTTTTTT. It codes for CASSLGPGGPGELFF. Drawing the rest from reference TRBV5-5 and TRBJ2-2, the complete variable domain is DAGVTQSPTHLIKTRGQQVTLRCSPISGHKSVSWYQQVLGQGPQFIFQYYEKEERGRGNFPDRFSARQFPNYSSELNVNALLLGDSALYLCASSLGPGGPGELFFGEGSRLTVL.

The V and J genes are TRBV5-1 and TRBJ2-7; TRBD1 is a possible D gene (6 bases). The CDR3 consists of 14 residues. Trimming pared 0 bases from V and 3 bases from J, leaving 10 bases between. Germline V gene sequence: CDR1 SGHRS, CDR2 YFSETQ. In DNA, the CDR3 is TGCGCCAGCAGCTTGGGGGACACATACTACGAGCAGTACTTC. Translating it yields CASSLGDTYYEQYF.

This clone was observed once. The chain recombines TRBV28 with TRBJ1-6; the D is unclear. Germline V lookup: CDR1 MDHEN, CDR2 SYDVKM. Trimming cost V 7 bases and J 7 bases, with 11 bases left between them. There are 13 residues in the CDR3. CDR3 residues: CASTRPTNSPLHF. The CDR3 bases are TGTGCCAGCACCCGTCCGACAAATTCACCCCTCCACTTT.

The CDR3 DNA sequence: TGTGCCAGTAGTGCCCAGATGGGAGGCAATCAGCCCCAGCATTTT. This encodes CASSAQMGGNQPQHF. This chain uses TRBV19 with TRBJ1-5; D is undetermined. The V end lost 5 bases, the J end lost 2 bases, and 13 bases lay between the germline ends. CDR3 size: 15 residues. Germline V lookup: CDR1 LNHDA, CDR2 SQIVND (reference sequence).

The V gene is TRBV6-1, the J gene TRBJ2-4; 9 nucleotides match TRBD1. CDR3 length: 16 residues. The V and J ends lost 2 bases and 8 bases, in that order; junction bases with no gene match: 10. The germline V gene encodes CDR1 MNHNS and CDR2 SASEGT. The CDR3 bases are TGTGCCAGCAGTGAACGGTGGGACAGGGCAGTGGACATTCAGTACTTC. Encoded protein: CASSERWDRAVDIQYF.

The chain links TRBV9 to TRBJ2-2; 7 positions match TRBD1. CDR3 length: 16 residues. Germline V gene lookup returns CDR1 SGDLS and CDR2 YYNGEE. Germline trimming cut 0 bases from V and 6 bases from J; bases unmatched to any gene: 8. CDR3 in amino acids: CASSVVSGGAAGELFF. The CDR3, as DNA: TGTGCCAGCAGCGTAGTGTCAGGGGGTGCGGCCGGGGAGCTGTTTTTT.

The chain is built from TRBV28 and TRBJ1-5, with TRBD1 as a possible D gene (6 bases). The germline gives CDR1 MDHEN, CDR2 SYDVKM. Trimming removed 4 bases at V and 3 bases at J, with 13 bases between. This CDR3 contains 15 residues. CDR3 nucleotides: TGTGCCAGCAGTTCTACAGGGCCACTCAATCAGCCCCAGCATTTT. Protein sequence: CASSSTGPLNQPQHF.

The rearrangement links TRBV5-1 to TRBJ1-1; 9 bases map to TRBD1. Looked up from germline, CDR1 is SGHRS and CDR2 is YFSETQ. The CDR3 runs 15 residues. The V and J ends lost 3 bases and 0 bases, in that order; junction bases with no gene match: 3. In DNA form, the CDR3 reads TGCGCCAGCAGCTGGGACAGGGCCGTGAACACTGAAGCTTTCTTT. It codes for CASSWDRAVNTEAFF.

Turning to this clone: One end of the junction fails to match germline, which may point to a read error. The J gene is TRBJ1-3, the V gene TRBV10-3; unclear D gene. The germline V gene has CDR1 ENHRY and CDR2 SYGVKD. There are 12 residues in the CDR3. The DNA for the CDR3 is TGTGCCATCAACACCAGTGGAGACACCATATATTTT. Residues: CAINTSGDTIYF.